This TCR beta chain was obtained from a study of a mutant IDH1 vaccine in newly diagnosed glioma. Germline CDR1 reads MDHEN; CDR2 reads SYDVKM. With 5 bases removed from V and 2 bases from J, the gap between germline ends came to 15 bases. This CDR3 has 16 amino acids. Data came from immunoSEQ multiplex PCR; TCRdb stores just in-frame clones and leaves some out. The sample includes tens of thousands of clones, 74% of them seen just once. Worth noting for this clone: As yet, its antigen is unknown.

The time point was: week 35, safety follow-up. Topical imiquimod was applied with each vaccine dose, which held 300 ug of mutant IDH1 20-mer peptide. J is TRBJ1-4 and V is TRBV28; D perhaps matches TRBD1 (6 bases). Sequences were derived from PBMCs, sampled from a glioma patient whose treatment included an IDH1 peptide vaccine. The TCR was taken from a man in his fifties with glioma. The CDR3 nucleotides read TGTGCCAGCAGTCCTAAACAGGGTTATACTAATGAAAAACTGTTTTTT. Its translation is CASSPKQGYTNEKLFF.